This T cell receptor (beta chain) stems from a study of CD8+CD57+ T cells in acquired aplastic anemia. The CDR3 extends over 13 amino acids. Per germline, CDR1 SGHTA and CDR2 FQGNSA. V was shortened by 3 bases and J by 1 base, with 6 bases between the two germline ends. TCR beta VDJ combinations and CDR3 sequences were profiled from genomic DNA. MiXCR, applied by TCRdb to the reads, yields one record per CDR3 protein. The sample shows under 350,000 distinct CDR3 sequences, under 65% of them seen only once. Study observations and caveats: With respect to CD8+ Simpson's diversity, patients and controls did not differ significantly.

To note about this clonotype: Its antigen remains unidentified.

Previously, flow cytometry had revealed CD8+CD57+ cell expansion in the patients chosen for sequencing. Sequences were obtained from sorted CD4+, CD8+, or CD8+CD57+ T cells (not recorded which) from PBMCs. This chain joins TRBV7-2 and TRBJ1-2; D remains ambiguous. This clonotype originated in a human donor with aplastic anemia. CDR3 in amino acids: CASSFTVNYGYTF. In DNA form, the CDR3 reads TGTGCCAGCAGCTTTACGGTTAACTATGGCTACACCTTC. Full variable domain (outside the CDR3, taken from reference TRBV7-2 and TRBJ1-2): GAGVSQSPSNKVTEKGKDVELRCDPISGHTALYWYRQSLGQGLEFLIYFQGNSAPDKSGLPSDRFSAERTGGSVSTLTIQRTQQEDSAVYLCASSFTVNYGYTFGSGTRLTVV.